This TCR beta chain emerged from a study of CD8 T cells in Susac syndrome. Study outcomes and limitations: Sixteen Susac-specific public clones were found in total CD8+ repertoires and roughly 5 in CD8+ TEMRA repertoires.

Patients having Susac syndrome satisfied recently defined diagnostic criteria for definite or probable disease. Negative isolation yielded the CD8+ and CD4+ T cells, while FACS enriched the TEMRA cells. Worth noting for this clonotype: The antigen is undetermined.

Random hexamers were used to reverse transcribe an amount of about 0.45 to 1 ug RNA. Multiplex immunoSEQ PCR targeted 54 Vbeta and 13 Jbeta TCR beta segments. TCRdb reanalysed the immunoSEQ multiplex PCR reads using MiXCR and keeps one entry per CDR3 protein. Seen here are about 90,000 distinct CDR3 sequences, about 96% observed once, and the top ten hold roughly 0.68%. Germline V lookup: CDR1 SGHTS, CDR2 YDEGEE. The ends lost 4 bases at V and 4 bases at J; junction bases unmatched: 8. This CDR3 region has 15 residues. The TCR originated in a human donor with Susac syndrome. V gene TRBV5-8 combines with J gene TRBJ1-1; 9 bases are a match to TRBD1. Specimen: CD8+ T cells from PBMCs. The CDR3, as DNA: TGTGCCAGCAGCGCAGTGGGACAGGGAGTCACTGAAGCTTTCTTT. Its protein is CASSAVGQGVTEAFF.